The subject of this entry is one T cell receptor beta chain. This specimen comes from a study of cytomegalovirus exposure and HLA in healthy donors. The PCR had 60 Vbeta and 13 Jbeta primers. Data came from immunoSEQ multiplex PCR; TCRdb stores just in-frame clones and leaves some out. The sample records over 100,000 clones, nearly 70% being singletons. The CDR3 covers 13 residues. Trimming took off 6 bases at V and 5 bases at J, with 13 bases between the two ends. Germline CDR1 reads MNHEY; CDR2 reads SVGAGI. This TCR was sampled from a woman between 65 and 79 years old in good health and CMV-seropositive. Sequencing was done on a sample of PBMCs. The chain carries TRBV6-5 and TRBJ2-5; D might be TRBD2 (6 bases). Here the CDR3 reads CASSQRVVETQYF. DNA for the CDR3: TGTGCCAGCAGCCAGCGGGTTGTGGAGACCCAGTACTTC.